One and the same sample provided the 9 T cell receptor beta chains below, sequenced in a study of beta chain features in type 1 diabetes. Sequenced material consisted of expressed TCRB transcripts (all of the isolated RNA was reverse transcribed). Only in-frame clones appear in the TCRdb table, and some are missing; sequencing was by immunoSEQ multiplex PCR. The repertoire consists of a few hundred thousand clones, with approximately 28% occurring once and the leading ten covering around 0.065%. What was sequenced was naive CD4+ T cells from blood. The source of these receptors is a man younger than 35 in good health.

This sequence joins TRBV10-3 and TRBJ1-1; a weak D match, TRBD1 (5 bases). The CDR3 spans 16 residues. The V gene lost 0 bases and the J gene lost 2 bases, with 13 bases spanning the gap. In germline, CDR1 is ENHRY, CDR2 SYGVKD. The CDR3 is CAISESWGGINTEAFF. The CDR3 DNA reads TGTGCCATCAGTGAGTCCTGGGGGGGAATTAACACTGAAGCTTTCTTT.

This clone was observed a few times. V usage is TRBV29-1 and J usage is TRBJ2-7; 7 bases line up with TRBD1. This CDR3 is built from 13 residues. Germline-derived CDR1 and CDR2 are SQVTM and ANQGSEA. Trimming cost V 6 bases and J 3 bases; bases outside gene matches: 8. CDR3 nucleotides: TGCAGCGTAATTGACAGGGCTCACTACGAGCAGTACTTC. As protein: CSVIDRAHYEQYF.

The chain is built from TRBV19 and TRBJ2-7, with D maybe TRBD2 (5 bases). Germline V gives CDR1 LNHDA, CDR2 SQIVND (reference sequence). This CDR3 contains 15 residues. V shed 5 bases and J shed 5 bases, with 19 bases lying between them. The CDR3 loop reads CASSPTHSVLDEQYF. As DNA, the CDR3 is TGTGCCAGTAGTCCCACCCATAGCGTCCTGGACGAGCAGTACTTC.

This chain links TRBV9 with TRBJ2-1, with 9 positions matching TRBD1. J was trimmed by 2 bases and V by 3 bases; bases with no gene match: 6. The germline gives CDR1 SGDLS, CDR2 YYNGEE. CDR3 length equals 16 residues. The CDR3 is CASSDSDRGAYNEQFF. The CDR3 DNA reads as TGTGCCAGCAGCGACTCGGACAGGGGTGCCTACAATGAGCAGTTCTTC.

This clone was observed a few times. V is TRBV25-1 and J is TRBJ2-3; TRBD1 might be the D (6 bases). The CDR3 totals 14 residues. Germline values: CDR1 MGHDK, CDR2 SYGVNS. V was trimmed by 4 bases and J by 4 bases, leaving 12 bases between them. CDR3 in DNA: TGTGCCAGCAGTGCCAGCACAGGGCCAGATACGCAGTATTTT. It is translated as CASSASTGPDTQYF.

The chain is built from TRBV29-1 and TRBJ2-5; tentatively, D is TRBD1 (6 bases). This CDR3 spans 14 amino acids. CDR1 is SQVTM and CDR2 is ANQGSEA in the germline V gene. Between the trimmed V and J ends, which lost 2 bases and 2 bases, there was a span of 12 bases. The CDR3 DNA sequence: TGCAGCGTTGAACTGACAGGAATGCAAGAGACCCAGTACTTC. Protein: CSVELTGMQETQYF.

The CDR3 DNA reads TGTGCCAGCAGCCAGTACTACGAGCAGTACTTC. It specifies CASSQYYEQYF. V is TRBV7-8 and J is TRBJ2-7; D remains ambiguous. The V gene lost 5 bases and the J gene lost 3 bases, with 5 bases spanning the gap. Germline V gives CDR1 SGHVS, CDR2 FQNEAQ. This CDR3 region has 11 residues. Filled out from reference TRBV7-8 and TRBJ2-7, the complete variable domain reads GAGVSQSPRYKVAKRGQDVALRCDPISGHVSLFWYQQALGQGPEFLTYFQNEAQLDKSGLPSDRFFAERPEGSVSTLKIQRTQQEDSAVYLCASSQYYEQYFGPGTRLTVT.

The chain employs TRBV7-6 and TRBJ2-7, with D unresolved. Per germline, CDR1 SGHVS and CDR2 FNYEAQ. The CDR3 loop spans 15 amino acids. Trimming removed 1 base from V and 2 bases from J, with 12 bases in between. Here the CDR3 DNA reads TGTGCCAGCAGCTTAGGTCCTGGGAACACCTACGAGCAGTACTTC. Translated: CASSLGPGNTYEQYF.

This clone appeared a few times. This sequence joins TRBV20-1 and TRBJ2-3, with unresolved D. Germline CDR1 DFQATT, CDR2 SNEGSKA (reference sequence). Trimming removed 5 bases at V and 5 bases at J, with 8 bases between. The CDR3 is 11 residues long. The CDR3: CSAQYGDTQYF. The CDR3 coding sequence is TGCAGTGCTCAATATGGAGATACGCAGTATTTT.